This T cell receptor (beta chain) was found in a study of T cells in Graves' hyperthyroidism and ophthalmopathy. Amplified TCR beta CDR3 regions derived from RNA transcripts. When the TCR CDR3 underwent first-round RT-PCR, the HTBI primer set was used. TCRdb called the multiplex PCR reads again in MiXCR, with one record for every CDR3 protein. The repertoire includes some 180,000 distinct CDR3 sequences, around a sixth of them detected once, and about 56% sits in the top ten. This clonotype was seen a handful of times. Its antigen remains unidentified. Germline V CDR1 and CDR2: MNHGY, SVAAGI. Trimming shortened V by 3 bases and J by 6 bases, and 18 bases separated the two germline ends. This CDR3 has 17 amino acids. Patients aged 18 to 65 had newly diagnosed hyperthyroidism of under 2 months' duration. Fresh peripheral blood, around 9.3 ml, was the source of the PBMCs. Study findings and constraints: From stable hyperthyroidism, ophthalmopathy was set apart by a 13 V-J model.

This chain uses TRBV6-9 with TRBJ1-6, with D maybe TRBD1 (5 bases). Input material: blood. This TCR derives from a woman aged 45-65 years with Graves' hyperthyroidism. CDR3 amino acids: CASSYPIDSATNSPLHF. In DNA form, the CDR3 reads TGTGCCAGCAGTTACCCTATTGACAGCGCCACTAATTCACCCCTCCACTTT.